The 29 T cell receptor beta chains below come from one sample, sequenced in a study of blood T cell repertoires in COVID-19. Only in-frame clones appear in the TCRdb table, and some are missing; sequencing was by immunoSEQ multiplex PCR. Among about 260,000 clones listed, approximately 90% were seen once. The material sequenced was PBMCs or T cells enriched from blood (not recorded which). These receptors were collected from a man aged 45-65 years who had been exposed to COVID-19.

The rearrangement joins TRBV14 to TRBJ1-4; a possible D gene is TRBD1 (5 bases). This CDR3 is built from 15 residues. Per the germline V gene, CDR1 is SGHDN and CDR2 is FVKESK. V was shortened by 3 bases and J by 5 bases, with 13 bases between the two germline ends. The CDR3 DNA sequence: TGTGCCAGCAGCCAGCAGGGTTACGGCAATGAAAAACTGTTTTTT. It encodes CASSQQGYGNEKLFF.

This CDR3 reads CASSLALAGNSPLHF. Here the CDR3 DNA reads TGCGCCAGCAGCTTGGCCCTCGCGGGGAATTCACCCCTCCACTTT. The V call is TRBV5-1, the J call TRBJ1-6; D is unresolved. The V and J ends lost 0 bases and 7 bases respectively, with 11 bases between them. From germline, CDR1 is SGHRS and CDR2 YFSETQ. The CDR3 has 15 residues. Looking up the rest from reference TRBV5-1 and TRBJ1-6 gives the full variable domain: KAGVTQTPRYLIKTRGQQVTLSCSPISGHRSVSWYQQTPGQGLQFLFEYFSETQRNKGNFPGRFSGRQFSNSRSEMNVSTLELGDSALYLCASSLALAGNSPLHFGNGTRLTVT.

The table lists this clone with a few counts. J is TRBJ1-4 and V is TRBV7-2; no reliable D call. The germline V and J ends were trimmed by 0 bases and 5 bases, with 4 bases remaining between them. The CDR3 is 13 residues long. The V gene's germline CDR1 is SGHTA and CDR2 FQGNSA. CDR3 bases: TGTGCCAGCAGCTTAGCTATAAATGAAAAACTGTTTTTT. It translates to CASSLAINEKLFF.

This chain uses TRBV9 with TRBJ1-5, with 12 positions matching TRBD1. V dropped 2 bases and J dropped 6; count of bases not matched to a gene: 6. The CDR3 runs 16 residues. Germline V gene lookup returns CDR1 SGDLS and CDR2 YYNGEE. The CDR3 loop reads CASSVGWDRGLQPQHF. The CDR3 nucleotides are TGTGCCAGCAGCGTCGGTTGGGACAGGGGGCTTCAGCCCCAGCATTTT.

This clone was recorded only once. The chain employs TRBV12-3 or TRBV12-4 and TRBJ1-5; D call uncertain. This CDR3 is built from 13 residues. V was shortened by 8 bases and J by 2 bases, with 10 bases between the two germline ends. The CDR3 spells CASRREGNQPQHF. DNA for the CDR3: TGTGCCAGCCGTAGGGAGGGCAATCAGCCCCAGCATTTT.

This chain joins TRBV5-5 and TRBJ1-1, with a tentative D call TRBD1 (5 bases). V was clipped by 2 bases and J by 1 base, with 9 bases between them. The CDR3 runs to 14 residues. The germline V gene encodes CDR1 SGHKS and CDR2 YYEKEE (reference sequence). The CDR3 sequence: CASSFQGRNTEAFF. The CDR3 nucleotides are TGTGCCAGCAGCTTCCAGGGTAGGAACACTGAAGCTTTCTTT.

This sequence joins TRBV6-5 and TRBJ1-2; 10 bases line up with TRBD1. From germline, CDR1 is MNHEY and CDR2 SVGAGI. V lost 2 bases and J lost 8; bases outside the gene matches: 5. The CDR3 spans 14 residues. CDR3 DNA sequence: TGTGCCAGCAGTTACAGACAGGGGGCTGGCGGCTACACCTTC. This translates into CASSYRQGAGGYTF.

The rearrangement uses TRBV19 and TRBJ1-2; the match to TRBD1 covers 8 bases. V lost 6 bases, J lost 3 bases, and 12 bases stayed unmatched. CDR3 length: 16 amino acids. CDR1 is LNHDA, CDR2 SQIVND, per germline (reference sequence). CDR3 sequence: CASSIKRTGYDYGYTF. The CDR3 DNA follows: TGTGCCAGTAGCATCAAGCGGACAGGGTATGACTATGGCTACACCTTC.

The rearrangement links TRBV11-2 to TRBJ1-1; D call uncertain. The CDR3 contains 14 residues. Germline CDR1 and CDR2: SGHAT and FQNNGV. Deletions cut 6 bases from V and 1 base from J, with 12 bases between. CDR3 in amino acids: CASRLSLSNTEAFF. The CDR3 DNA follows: TGTGCCAGCAGACTATCTTTGTCGAACACTGAAGCTTTCTTT. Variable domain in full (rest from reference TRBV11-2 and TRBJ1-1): EAGVAQSPRYKIIEKRQSVAFWCNPISGHATLYWYQQILGQGPKLLIQFQNNGVVDDSQLPKDRFSAERLKGVDSTLKIQPAKLEDSAVYLCASRLSLSNTEAFFGQGTRLTVV.

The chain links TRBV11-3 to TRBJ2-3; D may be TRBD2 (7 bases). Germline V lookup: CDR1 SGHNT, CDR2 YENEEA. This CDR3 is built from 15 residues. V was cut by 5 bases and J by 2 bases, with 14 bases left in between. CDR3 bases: TGTGCCAGCAGCCCGCGGGGGCGGTACACAGATACGCAGTATTTT. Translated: CASSPRGRYTDTQYF.

The CDR3, as DNA: TGTGCCAGCACAGCGACAGTCTACAATGAGCAGTTCTTC. This translates into CASTATVYNEQFF. This sequence joins TRBV28 and TRBJ2-1, with D possibly being TRBD1 (5 bases). V was cut by 7 bases and J by 3 bases, with 10 bases left in between. CDR1 is MDHEN, CDR2 SYDVKM, per germline. The CDR3 runs 13 residues.

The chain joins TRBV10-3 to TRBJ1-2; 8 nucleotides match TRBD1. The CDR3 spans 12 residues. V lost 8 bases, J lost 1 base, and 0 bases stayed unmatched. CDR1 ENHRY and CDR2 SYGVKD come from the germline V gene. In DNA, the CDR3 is TGTGCCATCGGACAGGGTAACTATGGCTACACCTTC. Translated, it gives CAIGQGNYGYTF.

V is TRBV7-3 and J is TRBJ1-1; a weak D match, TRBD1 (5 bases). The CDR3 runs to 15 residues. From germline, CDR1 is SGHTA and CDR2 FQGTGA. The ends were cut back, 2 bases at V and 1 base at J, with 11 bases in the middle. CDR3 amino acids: CASSLSAGGNTEAFF. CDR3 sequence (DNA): TGTGCCAGCAGCTTATCCGCCGGGGGGAACACTGAAGCTTTCTTT.

CDR3 protein: CASSFGQGASGELFF. The DNA for the CDR3 is TGCGCCAGCAGCTTTGGACAGGGGGCGTCCGGGGAGCTGTTTTTT. The V and J genes are TRBV5-1 and TRBJ2-2, with 11 bases aligning to TRBD1. The CDR3 consists of 15 residues. Germline assignment: CDR1 SGHRS and CDR2 YFSETQ. After removal of 2 bases from V and 6 bases from J, the junction contained 3 bases not matched to a gene.

DNA for the CDR3: TGTGCCAGCAGCGGAGAGCCCGGGACAGCTTCCTCTGGAAACACCATATATTTT. As protein: CASSGEPGTASSGNTIYF. V gene TRBV11-3 combines with J gene TRBJ1-3; 7 positions agree with TRBD1. V trimming: 5 bases; J trimming: 0 bases; junction bases outside the gene matches: 13. Germline V gives CDR1 SGHNT, CDR2 YENEEA. This CDR3 contains 18 residues.

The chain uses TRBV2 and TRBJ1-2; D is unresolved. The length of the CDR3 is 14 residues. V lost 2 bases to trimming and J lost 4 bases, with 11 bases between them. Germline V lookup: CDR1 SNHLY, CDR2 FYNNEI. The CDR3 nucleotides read TGTGCCAGCAGTGAAAGAATGAGGGCCTATGGCTACACCTTC. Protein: CASSERMRAYGYTF.

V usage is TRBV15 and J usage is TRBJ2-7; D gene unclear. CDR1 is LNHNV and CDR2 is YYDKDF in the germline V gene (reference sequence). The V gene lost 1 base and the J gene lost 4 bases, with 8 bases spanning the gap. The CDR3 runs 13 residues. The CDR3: CATSRVRNYEQYF. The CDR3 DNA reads TGTGCCACCAGCAGAGTTAGAAATTACGAGCAGTACTTC.

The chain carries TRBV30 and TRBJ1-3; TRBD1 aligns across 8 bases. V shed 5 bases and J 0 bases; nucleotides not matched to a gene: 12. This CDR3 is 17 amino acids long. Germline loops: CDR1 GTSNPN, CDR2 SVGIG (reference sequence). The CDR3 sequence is CAWGGGTGLISGNTIYF. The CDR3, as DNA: TGTGCCTGGGGAGGGGGGACAGGACTTATCTCTGGAAACACCATATATTTT.

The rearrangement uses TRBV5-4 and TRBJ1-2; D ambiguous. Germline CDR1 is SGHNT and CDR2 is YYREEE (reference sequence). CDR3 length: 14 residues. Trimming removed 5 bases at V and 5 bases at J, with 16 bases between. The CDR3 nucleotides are TGTGCCAGCAGATCGGGTCTAAACCCTTATGGCTACACCTTC. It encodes CASRSGLNPYGYTF. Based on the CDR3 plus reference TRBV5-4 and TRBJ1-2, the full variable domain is ETGVTQSPTHLIKTRGQQVTLRCSSQSGHNTVSWYQQALGQGPQFIFQYYREEENGRGNFPPRFSGLQFPNYSSELNVNALELDDSALYLCASRSGLNPYGYTFGSGTRLTVV.

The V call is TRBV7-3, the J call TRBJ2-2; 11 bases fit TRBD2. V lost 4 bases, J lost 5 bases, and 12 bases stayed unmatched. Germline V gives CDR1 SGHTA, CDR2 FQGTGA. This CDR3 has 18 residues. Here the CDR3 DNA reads TGTGCCAGCAGCTCGCGAGAGACTAGCGGGATTAGGACCGGGGAGCTGTTTTTT. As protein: CASSSRETSGIRTGELFF.

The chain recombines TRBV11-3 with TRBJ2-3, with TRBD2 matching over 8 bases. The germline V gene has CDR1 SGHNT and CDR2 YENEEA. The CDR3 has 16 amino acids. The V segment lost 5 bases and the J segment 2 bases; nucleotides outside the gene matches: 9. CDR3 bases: TGTGCCAGCAGCCCCCCGGGGGGGGGCTACACAGATACGCAGTATTTT. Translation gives CASSPPGGGYTDTQYF.

The CDR3 coding sequence is TGTGCAAGTCGCTCCCCGAGGGAGGGATGCTATGGCTACACCTTC. This translates into CASRSPREGCYGYTF. The chain links TRBV12-2 to TRBJ1-2. TRBV12-2 is shown as a pseudogene. CDR3 size: 15 residues.

The CDR3, as DNA: TGTGCCAGCAGTACCGGGGGAGCCCAAGACACCCTCCACTTT. Translated, it gives CASSTGGAQDTLHF. V is TRBV28 and J is TRBJ1-6, with a tentative D call TRBD1 (5 bases). Germline V gene lookup returns CDR1 MDHEN and CDR2 SYDVKM. This CDR3 region has 14 residues. V was trimmed by 5 bases and J by 14 bases, leaving 19 bases between them.

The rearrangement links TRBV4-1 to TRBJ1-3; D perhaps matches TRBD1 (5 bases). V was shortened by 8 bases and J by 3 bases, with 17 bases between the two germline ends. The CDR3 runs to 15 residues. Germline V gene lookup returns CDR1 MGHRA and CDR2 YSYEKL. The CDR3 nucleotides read TGCGCCAGCGGCCTCTTAGGGGAAAATGGAAACACCATATATTTT. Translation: CASGLLGENGNTIYF.

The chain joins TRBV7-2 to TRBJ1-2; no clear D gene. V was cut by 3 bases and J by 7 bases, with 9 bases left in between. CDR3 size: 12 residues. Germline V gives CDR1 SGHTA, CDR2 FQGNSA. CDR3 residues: CASSFQQSGYTF. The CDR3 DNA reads TGTGCCAGCAGCTTTCAACAGTCTGGCTACACCTTC.

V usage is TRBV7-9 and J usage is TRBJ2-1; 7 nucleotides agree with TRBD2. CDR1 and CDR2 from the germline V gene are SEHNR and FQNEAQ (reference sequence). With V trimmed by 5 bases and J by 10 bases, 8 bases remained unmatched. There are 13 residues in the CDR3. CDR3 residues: CASSLSVGREQFF. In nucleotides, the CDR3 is TGTGCCAGCAGCCTTAGCGTCGGGAGGGAGCAGTTCTTC.

The CDR3 sequence is CASRTVPDSDTQYF. CDR3 bases: TGCGCCAGCAGGACAGTCCCTGACTCAGATACGCAGTATTTT. The V gene is TRBV5-1, the J gene TRBJ2-3; weak D call: TRBD1 (5 bases). V gave up 5 bases and J gave up 4 bases, with 14 bases separating them. Germline V gene sequence: CDR1 SGHRS, CDR2 YFSETQ. The CDR3 is 14 residues long.

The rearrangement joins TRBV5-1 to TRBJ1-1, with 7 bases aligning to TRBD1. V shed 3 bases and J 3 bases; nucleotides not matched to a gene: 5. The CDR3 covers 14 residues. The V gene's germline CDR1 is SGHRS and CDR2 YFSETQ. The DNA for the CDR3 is TGCGCCAGCAGCTATGGACAGGAGTACACTGAAGCTTTCTTT. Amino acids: CASSYGQEYTEAFF.

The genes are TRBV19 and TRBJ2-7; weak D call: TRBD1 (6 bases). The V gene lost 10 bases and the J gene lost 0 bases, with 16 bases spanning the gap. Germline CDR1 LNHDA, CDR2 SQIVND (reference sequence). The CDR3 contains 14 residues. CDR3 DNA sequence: TGTGCCAACCAAACTTCAGGGGACTCCTACGAGCAGTACGTC. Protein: CANQTSGDSYEQYV.